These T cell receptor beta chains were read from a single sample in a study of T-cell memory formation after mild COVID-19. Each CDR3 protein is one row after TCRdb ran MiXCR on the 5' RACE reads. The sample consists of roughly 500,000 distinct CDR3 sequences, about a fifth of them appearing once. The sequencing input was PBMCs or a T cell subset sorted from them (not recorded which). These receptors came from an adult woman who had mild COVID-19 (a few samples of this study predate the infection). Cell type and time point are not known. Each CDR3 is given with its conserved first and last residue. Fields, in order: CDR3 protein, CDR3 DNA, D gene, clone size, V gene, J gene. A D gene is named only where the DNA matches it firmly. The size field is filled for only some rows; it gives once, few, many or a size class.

CASSLRISRGRSYNEQFF	TGTGCCAGCAGCTTACGGATAAGCAGGGGGAGAAGTTACAATGAGCAGTTCTTC	TRBD1	few	TRBV13	TRBJ2-1
CAISGPSETQYF	TGTGCCATCAGTGGGCCGAGCGAGACCCAGTACTTC	.	few	TRBV10-3	TRBJ2-5
CAISESGLAGSSYEQYF	TGTGCCATCAGTGAGTCGGGACTAGCGGGAAGCTCCTACGAGCAGTACTTC	TRBD2	few	TRBV10-3	TRBJ2-7
CASSLQTGPGELFF	TGTGCCAGCAGTTTACAGACAGGGCCCGGGGAGCTGTTTTTT	TRBD1	few	TRBV12-3/TRBV12-4	TRBJ2-2
CASSLDGTTEETQYF	TGCGCCAGCAGCTTGGACGGGACTACCGAAGAGACCCAGTACTTC	TRBD2	.	TRBV5-1	TRBJ2-5
CASSRGQGYQETQYF	TGTGCCAGCAGCCGGGGACAGGGGTACCAAGAGACCCAGTACTTC	TRBD1	few	TRBV5-4	TRBJ2-5
CASSLAGWRTEAFF	TGTGCCAGCAGCTTAGCCGGTTGGAGGACTGAAGCTTTCTTT	.	.	TRBV7-9	TRBJ1-1
CASSMGVLTDTQYF	TGTGCCAGTAGTATGGGAGTTCTAACAGATACGCAGTATTTT	.	few	TRBV19	TRBJ2-3
CSARHPFRDSSYNEQFF	TGCAGTGCTAGACATCCGTTCCGGGACAGCTCCTACAATGAGCAGTTCTTC	TRBD1	.	TRBV20-1	TRBJ2-1
CASSLAAPSEQFF	TGTGCCAGCAGCTTAGCAGCCCCATCGGAGCAGTTCTTC	.	few	TRBV7-2	TRBJ2-1
CASSRGGAYVGYTF	TGTGCCAGCTCCCGAGGGGGGGCCTATGTTGGCTACACCTTC	.	few	TRBV18	TRBJ1-2
CASSLRSRETQYF	TGCGCCAGCAGCTTGAGGAGTCGAGAGACCCAGTACTTC	.	many	TRBV5-1	TRBJ2-5
CASSMGQGEREQYF	TGTGCCAGTAGTATGGGACAGGGGGAACGCGAGCAGTACTTC	TRBD1	.	TRBV19	TRBJ2-7
CASSKRGAGTGELFF	TGTGCCAGTAGTAAGCGGGGGGCCGGCACCGGGGAGCTGTTTTTT	TRBD2	.	TRBV19	TRBJ2-2
CAWTYGLAGGQDTQYF	TGTGCCTGGACCTACGGACTAGCGGGGGGCCAAGATACGCAGTATTTT	TRBD2	.	TRBV30	TRBJ2-3
CSAWGSYEQYF	TGCAGTGCCTGGGGCTCCTACGAGCAGTACTTC	.	once	TRBV20-1	TRBJ2-7
CATSDLELAGTDTQYF	TGTGCCACCAGTGATTTGGAACTAGCGGGGACAGATACGCAGTATTTT	TRBD2	.	TRBV24-1	TRBJ2-3
CASSVEASTGELFF	TGTGCCAGCAGCGTCGAGGCCAGCACCGGGGAGCTGTTTTTT	.	.	TRBV7-2	TRBJ2-2
CASSQDDVRVRSGANVLTF	TGTGCCAGCAGCCAAGACGACGTACGGGTTCGCTCTGGGGCCAACGTCCTGACTTTC	.	few	TRBV3-1	TRBJ2-6
CASSSIGLNYGYTF	TGTGCCAGCAGCTCCATAGGGCTCAACTATGGCTACACCTTC	.	few	TRBV11-2	TRBJ1-2
CASSQGQAGGPRYNEQFF	TGCGCCAGCAGCCAAGGGCAAGCGGGAGGGCCACGATACAATGAGCAGTTCTTC	TRBD2	few	TRBV4-1	TRBJ2-1
CASSLAPWASTDTQYF	TGTGCCAGCAGCTTAGCCCCGTGGGCTAGCACAGATACGCAGTATTTT	.	.	TRBV7-9	TRBJ2-3
CATSDSGLEQFF	TGTGCCACCAGTGACTCCGGGTTGGAGCAGTTCTTC	.	.	TRBV24-1	TRBJ2-1
CASSLGGPMLTDTQYF	TGTGCCAGCAGCTTAGGGGGGCCGATGTTAACAGATACGCAGTATTTT	.	once	TRBV7-2	TRBJ2-3
CASSSSERHTDTQYF	TGTGCCAGCAGCTCCTCCGAGCGGCACACAGATACGCAGTATTTT	.	.	TRBV9	TRBJ2-3
CASSQGKGRETQYF	TGCGCCAGCAGCCAAGGGAAGGGGCGGGAGACCCAGTACTTC	.	few	TRBV4-3	TRBJ2-5
CASSLASRTEAFF	TGTGCCAGCAGTTTGGCGTCAAGGACTGAAGCTTTCTTT	.	.	TRBV12-3/TRBV12-4	TRBJ1-1
CSARDPKRGISPLHF	TGCAGTGCTAGAGATCCGAAGAGGGGGATTTCACCCCTCCACTTT	.	.	TRBV20-1	TRBJ1-6
CASSLGTSRHGYTF	TGTGCCAGCAGTCTCGGAACATCAAGGCATGGCTACACCTTC	.	.	TRBV12-3/TRBV12-4	TRBJ1-2
CASSYGPTSDADTQYF	TGTGCCAGCAGTTACGGCCCAACTAGCGATGCAGATACGCAGTATTTT	TRBD2	.	TRBV6-5	TRBJ2-3
CASSATGTSGPYEQYF	TGTGCCAGCAGCGCGACCGGGACTAGCGGGCCATACGAGCAGTACTTC	TRBD2	many	TRBV9	TRBJ2-7
CASSFGLIGNTEAFF	TGTGCCAGCAGTTTCGGACTGATCGGGAACACTGAAGCTTTCTTT	.	.	TRBV27	TRBJ1-1
CSARRADTGELFF	TGCAGTGCAAGGAGAGCTGACACCGGGGAGCTGTTTTTT	.	.	TRBV20-1	TRBJ2-2
CAWSGPDYRDWSTEAFF	TGTGCCTGGAGTGGACCTGATTACAGGGATTGGAGCACTGAAGCTTTCTTT	.	.	TRBV30	TRBJ1-1
CATSDQNWDRVNNSPLHF	TGTGCCACCAGTGATCAAAACTGGGATAGGGTAAATAATTCACCCCTCCACTTT	.	.	TRBV24-1	TRBJ1-6
CASSQDPEGISSYEQYF	TGCGCCAGCAGCCAAGATCCGGAGGGGATTAGCTCCTACGAGCAGTACTTC	.	few	TRBV4-1	TRBJ2-7
CASSLEVGKLFF	TGTGCCAGCAGCCTAGAAGTGGGGAAACTGTTTTTT	.	.	TRBV7-9	TRBJ1-4
CASSLTGEGTGELFF	TGTGCCAGCAGCCTCACAGGGGAGGGAACCGGGGAGCTGTTTTTT	.	.	TRBV7-9	TRBJ2-2
CAWSAGGGERFF	TGTGCCTGGAGCGCGGGGGGAGGGGAACGGTTCTTC	TRBD2	few	TRBV30	TRBJ2-1
CSGGQTNTEAFF	TGCAGCGGTGGACAGACGAACACTGAAGCTTTCTTT	.	few	TRBV29-1	TRBJ1-1
CSARTANQPQHF	TGCAGTGCTAGGACAGCTAATCAGCCCCAGCATTTT	.	.	TRBV20-1	TRBJ1-5
CSVRGGAVGLGIQYF	TGCAGCGTCCGGGGTGGCGCTGTGGGCCTTGGCATTCAGTACTTC	.	.	TRBV29-1	TRBJ2-4
CSAAPGTTYEQYF	TGCAGTGCAGCCCCTGGGACTACCTACGAGCAGTACTTC	TRBD2	few	TRBV20-1	TRBJ2-7